This T cell receptor (beta chain) came from a study of blood T cell repertoires in COVID-19. Looking at the study overall: Samples of COVID-19 (acute and convalescent) were obtained from the United States, Italy and Spain. T cells, B-cell-depleted T cells, or PBMCs provided the cDNA or gDNA that served as material.

This clone appeared a single time. Germline values: CDR1 MGHDK, CDR2 SYGVNS. V dropped 3 bases and J dropped 2; count of bases not matched to a gene: 8. The CDR3 contains 16 residues. Original analysis: From reference gene primer amplification, estimates of nucleated cell counts were derived. Clones were read by immunoSEQ multiplex PCR, and TCRdb kept only the in-frame ones, dropping some. Clonal size and the V and J genes are those of that table, whereas D and trimming came from the DNA. The table has roughly 100,000 clones, approximately 89% seen once. The J gene is TRBJ2-3, the V gene TRBV25-1; TRBD2 agrees at 7 bases. Specimen: peripheral blood. The sequence was collected from a woman aged 80 or older in a cohort sampled during active COVID-19. The CDR3 sequence is CASSDWVSGLTDTQYF. CDR3 in DNA: TGTGCCAGCAGTGATTGGGTTAGCGGGCTCACAGATACGCAGTATTTT.